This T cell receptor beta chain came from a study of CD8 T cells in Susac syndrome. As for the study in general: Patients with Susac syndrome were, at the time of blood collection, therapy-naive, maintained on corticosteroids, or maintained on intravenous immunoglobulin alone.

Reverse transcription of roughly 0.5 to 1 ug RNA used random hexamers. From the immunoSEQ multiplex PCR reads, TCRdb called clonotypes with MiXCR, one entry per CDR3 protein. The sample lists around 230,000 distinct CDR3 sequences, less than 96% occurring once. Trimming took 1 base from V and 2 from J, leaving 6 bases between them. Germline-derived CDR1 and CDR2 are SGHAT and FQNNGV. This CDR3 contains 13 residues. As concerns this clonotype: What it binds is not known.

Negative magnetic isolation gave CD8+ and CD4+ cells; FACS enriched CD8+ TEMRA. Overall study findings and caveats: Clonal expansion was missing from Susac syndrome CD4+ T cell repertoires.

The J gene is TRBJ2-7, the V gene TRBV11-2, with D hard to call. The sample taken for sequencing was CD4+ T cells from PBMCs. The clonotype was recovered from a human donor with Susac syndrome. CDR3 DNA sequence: TGTGCCAGCAGCTTAGTCACGACCTACGAGCAGTACTTC. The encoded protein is CASSLVTTYEQYF. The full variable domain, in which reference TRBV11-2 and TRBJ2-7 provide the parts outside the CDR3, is EAGVAQSPRYKIIEKRQSVAFWCNPISGHATLYWYQQILGQGPKLLIQFQNNGVVDDSQLPKDRFSAERLKGVDSTLKIQPAKLEDSAVYLCASSLVTTYEQYFGPGTRLTVT.